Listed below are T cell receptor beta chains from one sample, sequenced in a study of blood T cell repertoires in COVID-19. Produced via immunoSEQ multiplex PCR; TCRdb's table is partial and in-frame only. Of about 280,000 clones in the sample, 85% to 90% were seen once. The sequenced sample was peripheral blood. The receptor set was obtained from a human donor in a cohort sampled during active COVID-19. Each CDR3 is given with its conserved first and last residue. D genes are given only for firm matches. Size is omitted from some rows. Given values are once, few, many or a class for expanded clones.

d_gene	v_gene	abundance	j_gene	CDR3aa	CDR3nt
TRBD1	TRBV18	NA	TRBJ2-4	CASSPLEGGQGSYF	TGTGCCAGCTCACCACTCGAGGGGGGACAGGGGTCGTACTTC
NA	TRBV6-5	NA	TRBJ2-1	CASSYSANYYNEQFF	TGTGCCAGCAGTTACTCAGCGAATTACTACAATGAGCAGTTCTTC
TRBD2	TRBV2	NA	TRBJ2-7	CASRKTSAVYYEQYF	TGTGCCAGCAGAAAGACTAGCGCGGTCTACTACGAGCAGTACTTC
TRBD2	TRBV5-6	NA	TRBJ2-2	CASSLGLAGALSGELFF	TGTGCCAGCAGCTTGGGACTAGCGGGAGCACTTTCCGGGGAGCTGTTTTTT
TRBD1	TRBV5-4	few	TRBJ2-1	CASLPGTGVGEQFF	TGTGCCAGTCTTCCCGGGACAGGGGTGGGAGAGCAGTTCTTC
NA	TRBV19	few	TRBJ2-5	CASSMARRLETQYF	TGTGCCAGTAGTATGGCCCGGAGGCTGGAGACCCAGTACTTC
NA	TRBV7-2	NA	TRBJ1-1	CASSFVGQFATMNTEAFF	TGTGCCAGCAGCTTTGTAGGACAGTTTGCGACCATGAACACTGAAGCTTTCTTT
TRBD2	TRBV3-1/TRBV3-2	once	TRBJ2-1	CASSRERGLAGNNEQFF	TGTGCCAGCAGCCGCGAGAGGGGACTAGCGGGCAACAATGAGCAGTTCTTC
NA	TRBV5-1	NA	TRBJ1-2	CASSPRGLGEFYGYTF	TGCGCCAGCAGCCCCAGGGGTCTGGGAGAGTTTTATGGCTACACCTTC
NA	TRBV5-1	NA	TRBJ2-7	CASSFLTGSEQYF	TGCGCCAGCAGCTTTTTGACTGGTTCCGAGCAGTACTTC
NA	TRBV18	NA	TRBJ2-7	CASSPITGPYEQYF	TGTGCCAGCTCACCAATAACAGGGCCCTACGAGCAGTACTTC
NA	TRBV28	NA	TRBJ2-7	CASSKPPGQTYEQYF	TGTGCCAGCTCGAAACCTCCGGGACAAACCTACGAGCAGTACTTC
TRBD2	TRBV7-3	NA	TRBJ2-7	CASSPGLAGEQYF	TGTGCCAGCAGCCCGGGACTAGCCGGCGAGCAGTACTTC
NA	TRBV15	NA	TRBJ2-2	CATSRDYQGTNTGELFF	TGTGCCACCAGCAGAGATTACCAGGGGACAAACACCGGGGAGCTGTTTTTT
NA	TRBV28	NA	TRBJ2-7	CASSFQGPDYEQYF	TGTGCCAGCAGTTTCCAGGGGCCTGACTACGAGCAGTACTTC
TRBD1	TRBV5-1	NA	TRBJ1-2	CASSFDPQGVPHYGYTF	TGCGCCAGCAGCTTCGACCCCCAGGGGGTTCCACACTATGGCTACACCTTC
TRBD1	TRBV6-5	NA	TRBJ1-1	CASRAGGEKPEAFF	TGTGCCAGCAGAGCAGGGGGCGAAAAGCCTGAAGCTTTCTTT
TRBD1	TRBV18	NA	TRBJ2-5	CASSTRQGRSETQYF	TGTGCCAGCTCTACGCGACAGGGGAGGAGTGAGACCCAGTACTTC
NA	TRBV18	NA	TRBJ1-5	CASSLQGSQPQHF	TGTGCCAGCTCACTACAGGGTAGTCAGCCCCAGCATTTT
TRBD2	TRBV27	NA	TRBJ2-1	CASSLRLAGYNEQFF	TGTGCCAGCAGTTTAAGACTAGCGGGCTACAATGAGCAGTTCTTC
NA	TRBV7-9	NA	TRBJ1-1	CASSPLGTGLSAEAFF	TGTGCCAGCAGCCCTTTGGGGACTGGGTTGTCCGCTGAAGCTTTCTTT
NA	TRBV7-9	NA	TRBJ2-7	CASSLVLARDSTYEQYF	TGTGCCAGCAGCTTAGTGCTGGCGCGGGACAGTACCTACGAGCAGTACTTC
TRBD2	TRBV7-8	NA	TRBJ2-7	CASSLEASGFPEQYF	TGTGCCAGCAGCTTAGAGGCTAGCGGATTCCCCGAGCAGTACTTC
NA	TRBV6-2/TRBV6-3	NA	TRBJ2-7	CASSYSTDTYEQYF	TGTGCCAGCAGTTACTCCACTGACACCTACGAGCAGTACTTC
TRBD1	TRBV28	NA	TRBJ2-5	CASSLIGGRETQYF	TGTGCCAGCAGTTTAATAGGGGGCCGGGAGACCCAGTACTTC
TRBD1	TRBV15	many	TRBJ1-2	CATSEHGTGYRDDGYTF	TGTGCCACCAGCGAGCACGGGACAGGGTACAGAGACGATGGCTACACCTTC
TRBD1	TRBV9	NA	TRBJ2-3	CASSEQSRTGGQGTQYF	TGTGCCAGCAGCGAACAGAGTCGGACAGGGGGACAGGGTACGCAGTATTTT
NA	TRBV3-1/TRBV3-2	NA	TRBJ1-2	CASSQGKNYGYTF	TGTGCCAGCAGCCAAGGTAAAAACTATGGCTACACCTTC
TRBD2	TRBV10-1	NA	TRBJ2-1	CASSHQLYRLAGGWGEQFF	TGCGCCAGCAGTCATCAACTATACCGTCTAGCGGGAGGGTGGGGGGAGCAGTTCTTC
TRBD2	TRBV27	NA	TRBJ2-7	CASSLVAGGAEQYF	TGTGCCAGCAGTTTAGTGGCGGGAGGGGCCGAGCAGTACTTC
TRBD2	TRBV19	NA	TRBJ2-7	CASSTSGSSYEQYF	TGTGCCAGTAGTACTAGCGGGTCGTCCTACGAGCAGTACTTC
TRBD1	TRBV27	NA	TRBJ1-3	CASSLSWTGTGNTIYF	TGTGCCAGCAGTTTATCATGGACAGGGACTGGAAACACCATATATTTT
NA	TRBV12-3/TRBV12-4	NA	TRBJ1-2	CASSPGSGDGYTF	TGTGCCAGCAGTCCAGGGTCTGGGGATGGCTACACCTTC
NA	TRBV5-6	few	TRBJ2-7	CASSLVPREQYF	TGTGCCAGCAGCTTGGTACCGCGCGAGCAGTACTTC
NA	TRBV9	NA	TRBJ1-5	CASSVDAGGNQPQHF	TGTGCCAGCAGCGTAGACGCAGGGGGCAATCAGCCCCAGCATTTT
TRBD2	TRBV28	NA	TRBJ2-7	CASSSPGTSGGQYF	TGTGCCAGCAGTTCACCCGGGACTAGCGGGGGGCAGTACTTC
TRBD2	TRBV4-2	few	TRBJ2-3	CASSQGGRDPITDTQYF	TGTGCCAGCAGCCAAGGCGGGAGGGACCCAATCACAGATACGCAGTATTTT
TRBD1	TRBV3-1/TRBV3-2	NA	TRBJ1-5	CASSPRQGQDQPQHF	TGTGCCAGCAGCCCCCGACAGGGCCAAGATCAGCCCCAGCATTTT
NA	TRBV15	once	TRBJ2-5	CATSRSRVVFGTQYF	TGTGCCACCAGCCGCTCCAGGGTTGTATTCGGGACCCAGTACTTC
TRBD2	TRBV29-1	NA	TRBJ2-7	CSVVLTSGYYEQYF	TGCAGCGTTGTGCTGACTAGCGGTTATTACGAGCAGTACTTC
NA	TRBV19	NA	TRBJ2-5	CASSMRPSGTQYF	TGTGCCAGTAGTATGCGTCCCTCGGGGACCCAGTACTTC
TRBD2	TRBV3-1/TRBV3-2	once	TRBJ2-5	CASRTSQHQETQYF	TGTGCCAGCCGGACTAGCCAACACCAAGAGACCCAGTACTTC